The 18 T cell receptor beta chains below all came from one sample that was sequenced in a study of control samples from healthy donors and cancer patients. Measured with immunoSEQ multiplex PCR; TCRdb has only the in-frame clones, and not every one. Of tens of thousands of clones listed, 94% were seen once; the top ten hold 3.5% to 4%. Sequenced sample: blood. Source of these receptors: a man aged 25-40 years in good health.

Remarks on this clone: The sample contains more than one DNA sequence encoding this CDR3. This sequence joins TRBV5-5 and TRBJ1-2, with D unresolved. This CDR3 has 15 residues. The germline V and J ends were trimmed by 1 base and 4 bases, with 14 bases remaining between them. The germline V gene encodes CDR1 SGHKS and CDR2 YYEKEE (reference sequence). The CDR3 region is CASSLSTSEAYGYTF. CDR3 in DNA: TGTGCCAGCAGCTTGTCCACGTCGGAGGCCTATGGCTACACCTTC.

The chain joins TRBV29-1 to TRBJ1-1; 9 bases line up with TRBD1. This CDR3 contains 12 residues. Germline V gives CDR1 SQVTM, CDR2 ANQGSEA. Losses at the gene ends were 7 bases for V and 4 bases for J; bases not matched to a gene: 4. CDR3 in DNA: TGCAGCGGGCGACAGGGGGGCACTGAAGCTTTCTTT. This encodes CSGRQGGTEAFF.

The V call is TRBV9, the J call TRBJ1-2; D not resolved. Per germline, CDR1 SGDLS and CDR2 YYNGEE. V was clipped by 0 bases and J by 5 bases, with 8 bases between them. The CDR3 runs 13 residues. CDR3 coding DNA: TGTGCCAGCAGCGTAGAACCCGATTATGGCTACACCTTC. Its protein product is CASSVEPDYGYTF.

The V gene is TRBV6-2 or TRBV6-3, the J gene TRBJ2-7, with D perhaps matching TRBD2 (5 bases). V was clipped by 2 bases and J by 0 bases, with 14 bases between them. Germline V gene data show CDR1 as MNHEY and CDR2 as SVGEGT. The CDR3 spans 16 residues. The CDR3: CASSYGRTWSSYEQYF. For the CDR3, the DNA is TGTGCCAGCAGTTACGGGCGGACTTGGAGCTCCTACGAGCAGTACTTC.

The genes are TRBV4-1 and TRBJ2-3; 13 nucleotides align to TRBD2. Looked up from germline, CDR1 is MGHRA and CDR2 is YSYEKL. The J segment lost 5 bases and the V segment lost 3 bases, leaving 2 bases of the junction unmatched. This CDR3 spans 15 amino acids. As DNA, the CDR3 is TGCGCCAGCAGCCAGGGACTAGCGGGACTAGATACGCAGTATTTT. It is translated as CASSQGLAGLDTQYF.

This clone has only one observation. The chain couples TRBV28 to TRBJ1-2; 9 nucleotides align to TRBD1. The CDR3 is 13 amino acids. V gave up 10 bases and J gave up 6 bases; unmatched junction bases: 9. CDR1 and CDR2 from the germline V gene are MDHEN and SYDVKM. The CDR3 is CATLPGQGDGYTF. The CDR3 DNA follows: TGTGCCACCCTACCGGGACAGGGTGATGGCTACACCTTC.

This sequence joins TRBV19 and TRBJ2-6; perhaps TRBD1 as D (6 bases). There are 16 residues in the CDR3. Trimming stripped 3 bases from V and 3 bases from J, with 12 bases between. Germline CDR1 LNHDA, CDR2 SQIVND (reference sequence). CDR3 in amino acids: CASSISGTLGANVLTF. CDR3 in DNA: TGTGCCAGTAGTATTTCCGGGACACTTGGGGCCAACGTCCTGACTTTC.

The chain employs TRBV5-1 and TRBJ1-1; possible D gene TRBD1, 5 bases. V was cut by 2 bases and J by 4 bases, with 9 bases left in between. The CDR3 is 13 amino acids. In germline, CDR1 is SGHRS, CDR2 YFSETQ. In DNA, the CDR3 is TGCGCCAGCAGCTTTTCCGGGACCACTGAAGCTTTCTTT. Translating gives CASSFSGTTEAFF.

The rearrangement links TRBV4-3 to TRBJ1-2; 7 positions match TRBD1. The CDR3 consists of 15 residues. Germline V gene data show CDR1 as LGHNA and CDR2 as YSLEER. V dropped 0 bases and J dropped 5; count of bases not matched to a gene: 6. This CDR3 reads CASSQDPGTAYGYTF. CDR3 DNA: TGCGCCAGCAGCCAAGACCCCGGGACAGCTTATGGCTACACCTTC.

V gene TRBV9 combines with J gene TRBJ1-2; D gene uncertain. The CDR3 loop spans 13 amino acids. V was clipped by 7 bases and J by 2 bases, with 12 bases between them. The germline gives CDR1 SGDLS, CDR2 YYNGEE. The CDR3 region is CASGPDDNYGYTF. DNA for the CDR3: TGTGCCAGCGGCCCCGACGACAACTATGGCTACACCTTC.

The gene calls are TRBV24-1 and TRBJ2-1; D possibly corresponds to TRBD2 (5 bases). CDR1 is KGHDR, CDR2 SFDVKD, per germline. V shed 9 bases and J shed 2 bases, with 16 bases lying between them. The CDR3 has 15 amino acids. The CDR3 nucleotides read TGTGCCACCGACCCGGAGGCATCCACCTACAATGAGCAGTTCTTC. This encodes CATDPEASTYNEQFF.

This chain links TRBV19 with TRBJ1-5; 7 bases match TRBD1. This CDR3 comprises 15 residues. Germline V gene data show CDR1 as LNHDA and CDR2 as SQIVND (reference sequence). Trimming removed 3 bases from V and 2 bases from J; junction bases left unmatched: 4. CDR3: CASSMPDRRNQPQHF. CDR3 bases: TGTGCCAGTAGTATGCCGGACAGGCGCAATCAGCCCCAGCATTTT.

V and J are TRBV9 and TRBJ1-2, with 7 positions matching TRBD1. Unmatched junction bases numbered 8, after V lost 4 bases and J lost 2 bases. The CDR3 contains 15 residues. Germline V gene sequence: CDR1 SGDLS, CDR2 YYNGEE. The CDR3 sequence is CASSPPGGGNYGYTF. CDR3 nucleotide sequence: TGTGCCAGCAGCCCCCCTGGAGGGGGCAACTATGGCTACACCTTC.

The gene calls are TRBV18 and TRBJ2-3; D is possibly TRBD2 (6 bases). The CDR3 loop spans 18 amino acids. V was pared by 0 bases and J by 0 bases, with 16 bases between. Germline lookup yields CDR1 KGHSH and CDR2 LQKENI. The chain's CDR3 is CASSPPGGRGSSTDTQYF. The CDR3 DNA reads TGTGCCAGCTCACCACCCGGGGGTCGAGGGTCTAGCACAGATACGCAGTATTTT.

CDR3 in amino acids: CASSYSGETQYF. The CDR3, as DNA: TGTGCCAGCAGTTACTCAGGAGAGACCCAGTACTTC. The rearrangement uses TRBV6-2 or TRBV6-3 and TRBJ2-5; D unresolved. V was pared by 0 bases and J by 4 bases, with 3 bases between. The CDR3 spans 12 residues. Germline V gene data show CDR1 as MNHEY and CDR2 as SVGEGT.

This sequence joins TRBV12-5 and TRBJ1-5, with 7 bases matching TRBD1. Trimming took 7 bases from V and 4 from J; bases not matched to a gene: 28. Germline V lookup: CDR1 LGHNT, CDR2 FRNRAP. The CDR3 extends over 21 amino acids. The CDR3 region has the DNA TGTGCTAGTGACACTCACCGGGCCCCCAACGTCCTAGAACAGGGGAATCAGCCCCAGCATTTT. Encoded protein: CASDTHRAPNVLEQGNQPQHF. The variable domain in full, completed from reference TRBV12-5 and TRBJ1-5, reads DARVTQTPRHKVTEMGQEVTMRCQPILGHNTVFWYRQTMMQGLELLAYFRNRAPLDDSGMPKDRFSAEMPDATLATLKIQPSEPRDSAVYFCASDTHRAPNVLEQGNQPQHFGDGTRLSIL.

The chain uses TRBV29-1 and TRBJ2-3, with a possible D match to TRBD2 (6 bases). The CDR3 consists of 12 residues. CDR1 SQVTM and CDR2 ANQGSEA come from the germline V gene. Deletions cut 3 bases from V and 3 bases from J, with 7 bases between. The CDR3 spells CSVETSTDTQYF. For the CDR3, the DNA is TGCAGCGTTGAGACTAGTACAGATACGCAGTATTTT.

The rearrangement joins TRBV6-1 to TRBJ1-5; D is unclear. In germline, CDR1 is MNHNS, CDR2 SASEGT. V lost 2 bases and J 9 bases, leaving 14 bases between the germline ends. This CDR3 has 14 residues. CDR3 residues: CASSELVSLSPQHF. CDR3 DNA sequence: TGTGCCAGCAGTGAACTAGTCAGTTTATCGCCCCAGCATTTT.